Presented here are 13 T cell receptor beta chains from one specimen sequenced in a study of blood T cell repertoires in COVID-19. Method: immunoSEQ multiplex PCR; TCRdb's copy keeps in-frame clones and lacks some. The data show roughly 120,000 clones, roughly 83% seen once. Input material: peripheral blood. These receptors were obtained from a human donor in a cohort sampled during active COVID-19.

The rearrangement joins TRBV1 to TRBJ2-1; the table's D call TRBD2 went unverified against the DNA. TRBV1 corresponds to a pseudogene. The CDR3 spans 19 residues. The CDR3 is CTSSQGLAGGSKSYNEQFF. CDR3 coding DNA: TGCACCAGCAGCCAAGGACTAGCGGGAGGTTCCAAGTCCTACAATGAGCAGTTCTTC.

This rearrangement joins TRBV7-2 to TRBJ1-5; TRBD1 agrees at 9 bases. The germline gives CDR1 SGHTA, CDR2 FQGNSA. Trimming cost V 6 bases and J 7 bases; bases outside gene matches: 7. This CDR3 comprises 14 residues. DNA for the CDR3: TGTGCCAGCAGTTCAACAGGGGGCCGCCAGCCCCAGCATTTT. This codes for CASSSTGGRQPQHF.

The chain has TRBV5-1 and TRBJ2-5, with D perhaps matching TRBD1 (6 bases). Trimming shortened V by 7 bases and J by 1 base, and 11 bases separated the two germline ends. The CDR3 has 13 amino acids. CDR1 and CDR2 (germline): SGHRS, YFSETQ. CDR3 loop: CASRDTLQETQYF. CDR3 bases: TGCGCCAGCCGGGACACACTCCAAGAGACCCAGTACTTC.

The rearrangement joins TRBV28 to TRBJ1-6; a weak D match, TRBD1 (6 bases). The germline V gene has CDR1 MDHEN and CDR2 SYDVKM. Trimming took off 4 bases at V and 7 bases at J, with 11 bases between the two ends. The CDR3 extends over 14 amino acids. The CDR3 DNA is TGTGCCAGCAGTTCTTTAAGGGGGAATTCACCCCTCCACTTT. Translating it yields CASSSLRGNSPLHF.

The chain joins TRBV6-1 to TRBJ1-1; 7 positions match TRBD1. V gave up 2 bases and J gave up 5 bases; unmatched junction bases: 8. Germline CDR1 and CDR2: MNHNS and SASEGT. The CDR3 runs 15 residues. The CDR3 loop is CASSESRQGITEAFF. CDR3 sequence (DNA): TGTGCCAGCAGTGAATCGAGACAGGGTATTACTGAAGCTTTCTTT.

The rearrangement links TRBV7-2 to TRBJ1-3, with D possibly TRBD1 on 5 matching bases. The V end was cut by 1 base, the J end by 4 bases, with 8 bases between. This CDR3 comprises 14 residues. Germline V lookup: CDR1 SGHTA, CDR2 FQGNSA. The CDR3 reads CASSLGAGGNTIYF. The CDR3 nucleotides are TGTGCCAGCAGCTTAGGGGCAGGGGGAAACACCATATATTTT.

This clone was counted once. The rearrangement links TRBV5-1 to TRBJ2-7; 10 positions agree with TRBD1. CDR3 size: 14 residues. Germline V gene lookup returns CDR1 SGHRS and CDR2 YFSETQ. V trimming: 3 bases; J trimming: 5 bases; junction bases outside the gene matches: 5. The CDR3 DNA sequence: TGCGCCAGCAGCTGGGGGGACAGGGGCAACGAGCAGTACTTC. This translates into CASSWGDRGNEQYF.

This chain joins TRBV27 and TRBJ1-2; perhaps TRBD1 as D (6 bases). The CDR3 sequence is 17 residues long. The germline V gene has CDR1 MNHEY and CDR2 SMNVEV (reference sequence). Trimming cost V 4 bases and J 1 base, with 19 bases left between them. CDR3 in amino acids: CASSSLGAGEYNYGYTF. Written as DNA, the CDR3 is TGTGCCAGCAGTTCTCTCGGGGCAGGGGAATATAACTATGGCTACACCTTC.

This chain connects TRBV28 to TRBJ2-3; 12 positions agree with TRBD1. The CDR3 is 14 amino acids. V shed 8 bases and J 3 bases; nucleotides not matched to a gene: 3. Germline lookup yields CDR1 MDHEN and CDR2 SYDVKM. The CDR3 nucleotides read TGTGCCAGCGGGGACAGGGGGCTAACAGATACGCAGTATTTT. Translation: CASGDRGLTDTQYF.

The chain carries TRBV28 and TRBJ2-5; 7 positions agree with TRBD2. The CDR3 consists of 13 residues. Germline V CDR1 and CDR2: MDHEN, SYDVKM. With V trimmed by 7 bases and J by 3 bases, 5 bases remained unmatched. As DNA, the CDR3 is TGTGCCAGCACCACTGGGACTAAAGAGACCCAGTACTTC. Protein sequence: CASTTGTKETQYF. Looking up the rest from reference TRBV28 and TRBJ2-5 gives the full variable domain: DVKVTQSSRYLVKRTGEKVFLECVQDMDHENMFWYRQDPGLGLRLIYFSYDVKMKEKGDIPEGYSVSREKKERFSLILESASTNQTSMYLCASTTGTKETQYFGPGTRLLVL.

The table lists this clone with a count of one. The chain joins TRBV30 to TRBJ1-6, with a tentative D call TRBD1 (5 bases). Germline assignment: CDR1 GTSNPN and CDR2 SVGIG (reference sequence). Trimming stripped 2 bases from V and 14 bases from J, with 7 bases between. The CDR3 spans 10 residues. Here the CDR3 reads CAWSRGTLHF. For the CDR3, the DNA is TGTGCCTGGAGTCGGGGGACCCTCCACTTT. The full variable domain, with the rest looked up from reference TRBV30 and TRBJ1-6, is SQTIHQWPATLVQPVGSPLSLECTVEGTSNPNLYWYRQAAGRGLQLLFYSVGIGQISSEVPQNLSASRPQDRQFILSSKKLLLSDSGFYLCAWSRGTLHFGNGTRLTVT.

V gene TRBV28 combines with J gene TRBJ1-5; D is ambiguous. CDR3 length: 17 amino acids. Germline values: CDR1 MDHEN, CDR2 SYDVKM. With 5 bases removed from V and 0 bases from J, the gap between germline ends came to 17 bases. CDR3 sequence: CASSAEKGAGSNQPQHF. In DNA form, the CDR3 reads TGTGCCAGCAGTGCAGAGAAGGGAGCCGGTAGCAATCAGCCCCAGCATTTT.

CDR3 DNA: TGTGCCAGCAGCCACCCTTGGCTGGGGGGGAGGTTGAACACTGAAGCTTTCTTT. Its translation: CASSHPWLGGRLNTEAFF. The V and J genes are TRBV11-2 and TRBJ1-1; perhaps TRBD1 as D (5 bases). CDR3 size: 18 residues. V lost 5 bases to trimming and J lost 0 bases, with 22 bases between them. Germline values: CDR1 SGHAT, CDR2 FQNNGV.